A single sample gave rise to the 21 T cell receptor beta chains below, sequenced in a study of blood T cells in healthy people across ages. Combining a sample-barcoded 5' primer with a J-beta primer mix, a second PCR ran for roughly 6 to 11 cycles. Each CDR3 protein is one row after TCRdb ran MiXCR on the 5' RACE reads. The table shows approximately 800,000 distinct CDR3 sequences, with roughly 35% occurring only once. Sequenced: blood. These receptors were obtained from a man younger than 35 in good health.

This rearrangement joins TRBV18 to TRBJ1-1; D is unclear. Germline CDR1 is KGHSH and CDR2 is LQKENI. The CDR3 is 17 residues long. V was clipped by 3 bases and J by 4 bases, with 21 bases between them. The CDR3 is CASSPALTVGRITEAFF. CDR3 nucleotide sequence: TGTGCCAGCTCACCCGCACTCACCGTTGGTAGAATCACTGAAGCTTTCTTT.

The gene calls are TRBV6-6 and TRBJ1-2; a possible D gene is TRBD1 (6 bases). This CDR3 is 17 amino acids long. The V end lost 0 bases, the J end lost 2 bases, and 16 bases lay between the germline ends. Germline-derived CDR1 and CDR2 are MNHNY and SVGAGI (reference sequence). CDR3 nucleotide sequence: TGTGCCAGCAGTTACTCGGCCTCGACAGGTTCCAACTATGGCTACACCTTC. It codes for CASSYSASTGSNYGYTF.

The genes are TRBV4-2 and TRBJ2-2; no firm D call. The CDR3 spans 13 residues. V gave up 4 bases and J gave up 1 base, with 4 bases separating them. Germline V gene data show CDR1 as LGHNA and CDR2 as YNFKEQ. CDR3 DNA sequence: TGTGCCAGCAGCCCCTTGAACACCGGGGAGCTGTTTTTT. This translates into CASSPLNTGELFF.

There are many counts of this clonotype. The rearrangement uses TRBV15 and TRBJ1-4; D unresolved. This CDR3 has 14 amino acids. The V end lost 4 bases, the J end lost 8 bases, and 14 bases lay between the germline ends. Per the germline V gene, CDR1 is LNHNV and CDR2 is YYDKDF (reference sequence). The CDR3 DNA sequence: TGTGCCACCAGCATATCTCAGTTCCGGGAAAAACTGTTTTTT. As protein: CATSISQFREKLFF.

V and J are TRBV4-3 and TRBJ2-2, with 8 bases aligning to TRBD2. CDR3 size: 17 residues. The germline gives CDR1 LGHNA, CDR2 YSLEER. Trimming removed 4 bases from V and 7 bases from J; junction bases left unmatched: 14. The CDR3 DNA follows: TGCGCCAGCAGCCCTCAGTGGCGGGGGGCGCCCCACGGGGAGCTGTTTTTT. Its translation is CASSPQWRGAPHGELFF.

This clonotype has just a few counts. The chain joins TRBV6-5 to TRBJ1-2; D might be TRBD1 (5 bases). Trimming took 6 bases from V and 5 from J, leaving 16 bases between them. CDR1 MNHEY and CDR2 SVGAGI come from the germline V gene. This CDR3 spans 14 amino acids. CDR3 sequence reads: CASRRDGLVYGYTF. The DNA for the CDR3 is TGTGCCAGCAGACGGGACGGTCTGGTATATGGCTACACCTTC.

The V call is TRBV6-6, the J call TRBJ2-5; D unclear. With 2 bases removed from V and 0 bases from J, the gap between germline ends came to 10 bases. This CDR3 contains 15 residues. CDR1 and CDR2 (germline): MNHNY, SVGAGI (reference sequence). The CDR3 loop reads CASSYRPEYQETQYF. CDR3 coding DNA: TGTGCCAGCAGTTACCGCCCAGAGTACCAAGAGACCCAGTACTTC.

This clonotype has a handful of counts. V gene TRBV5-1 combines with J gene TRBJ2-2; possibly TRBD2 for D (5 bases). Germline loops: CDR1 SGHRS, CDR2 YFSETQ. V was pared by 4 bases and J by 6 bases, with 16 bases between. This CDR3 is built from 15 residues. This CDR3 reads CASSPAGERAGELFF. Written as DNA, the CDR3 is TGCGCCAGCAGCCCCGCCGGGGAGAGGGCCGGGGAGCTGTTTTTT.

The CDR3, as DNA: TGTGCCAGCAGTTCCGGACAGGAACGGGAGACCCAGTACTTC. Amino acids: CASSSGQERETQYF. The chain uses TRBV28 and TRBJ2-7, with 7 bases that match TRBD1. Judging by the DNA end, TRBJ2-5 fits better; the J call may be wrong. The CDR3 extends over 14 amino acids. The germline V gene encodes CDR1 MDHEN and CDR2 SYDVKM.

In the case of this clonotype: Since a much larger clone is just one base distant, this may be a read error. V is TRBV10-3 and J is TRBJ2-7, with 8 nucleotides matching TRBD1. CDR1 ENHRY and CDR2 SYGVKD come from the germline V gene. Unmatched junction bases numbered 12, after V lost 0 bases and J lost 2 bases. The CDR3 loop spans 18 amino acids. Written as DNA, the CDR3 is TGTGCCATCAGTGAGTCGAACCGACAGGGGTTCAGACCCTACGAGCAGTACTTC. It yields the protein CAISESNRQGFRPYEQYF.

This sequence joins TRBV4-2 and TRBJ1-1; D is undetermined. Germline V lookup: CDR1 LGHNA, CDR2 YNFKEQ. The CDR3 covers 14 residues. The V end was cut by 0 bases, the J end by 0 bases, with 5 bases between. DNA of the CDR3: TGTGCCAGCAGCCAAGATTGGCTGAACACTGAAGCTTTCTTT. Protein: CASSQDWLNTEAFF.

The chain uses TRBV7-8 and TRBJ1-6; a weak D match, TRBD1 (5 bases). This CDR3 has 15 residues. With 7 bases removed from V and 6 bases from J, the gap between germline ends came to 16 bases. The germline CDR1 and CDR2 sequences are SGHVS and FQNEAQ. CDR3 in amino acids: CASTLPGAPNSPLHF. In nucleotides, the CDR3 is TGTGCCAGCACCCTTCCTGGGGCACCTAATTCACCCCTCCACTTT.

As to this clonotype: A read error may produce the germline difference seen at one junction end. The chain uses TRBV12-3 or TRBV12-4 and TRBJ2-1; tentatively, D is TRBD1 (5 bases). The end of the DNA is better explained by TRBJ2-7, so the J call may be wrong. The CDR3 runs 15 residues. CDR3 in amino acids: CASRLGESSYNEQYF. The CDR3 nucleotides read TGTGCCAGCAGGTTAGGGGAAAGCTCCTACAATGAGCAGTACTTC.

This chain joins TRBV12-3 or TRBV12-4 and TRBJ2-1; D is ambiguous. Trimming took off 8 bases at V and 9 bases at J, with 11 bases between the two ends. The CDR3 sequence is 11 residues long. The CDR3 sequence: CASGSVAEQFF. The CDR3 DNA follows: TGTGCCAGCGGATCGGTCGCTGAGCAGTTCTTC.

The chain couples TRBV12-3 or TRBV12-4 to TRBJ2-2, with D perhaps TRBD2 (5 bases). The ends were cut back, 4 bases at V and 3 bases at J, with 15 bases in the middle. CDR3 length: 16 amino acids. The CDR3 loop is CASSSLRGGHTGELFF. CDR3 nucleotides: TGTGCCAGCAGTTCCCTACGGGGTGGGCACACCGGGGAGCTGTTTTTT.

The CDR3, as DNA: TGTGCCAGCAGTTACTCCCGAAATCCGGCAGGGCCAAATGAAAAACTGTTTTTT. Amino acid sequence: CASSYSRNPAGPNEKLFF. This chain joins TRBV6-5 and TRBJ1-4, with D possibly TRBD1 on 5 matching bases. The V end was cut by 0 bases, the J end by 5 bases, with 19 bases between. This CDR3 has 18 amino acids. CDR1 is MNHEY, CDR2 SVGAGI, per germline.

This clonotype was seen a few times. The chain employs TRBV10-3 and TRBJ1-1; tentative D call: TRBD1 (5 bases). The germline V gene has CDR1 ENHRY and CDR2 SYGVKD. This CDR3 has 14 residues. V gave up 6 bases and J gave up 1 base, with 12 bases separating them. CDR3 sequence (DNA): TGTGCCATCAGCCCCGACGGGGGGAACACTGAAGCTTTCTTT. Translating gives CAISPDGGNTEAFF.

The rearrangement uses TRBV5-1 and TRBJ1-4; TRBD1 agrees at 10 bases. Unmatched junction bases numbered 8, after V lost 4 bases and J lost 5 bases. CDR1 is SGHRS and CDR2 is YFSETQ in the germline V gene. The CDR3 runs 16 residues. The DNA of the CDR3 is TGCGCCAGCAGCCCCGAAACGGGACAGGGGAATGAAAAACTGTTTTTT. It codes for CASSPETGQGNEKLFF.

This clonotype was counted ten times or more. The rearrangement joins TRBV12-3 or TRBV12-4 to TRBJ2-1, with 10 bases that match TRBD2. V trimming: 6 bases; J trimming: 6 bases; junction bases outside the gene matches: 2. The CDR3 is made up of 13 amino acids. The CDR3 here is CASSRTSGNEQFF. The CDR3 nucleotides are TGTGCCAGCAGCCGGACTAGCGGCAATGAGCAGTTCTTC.

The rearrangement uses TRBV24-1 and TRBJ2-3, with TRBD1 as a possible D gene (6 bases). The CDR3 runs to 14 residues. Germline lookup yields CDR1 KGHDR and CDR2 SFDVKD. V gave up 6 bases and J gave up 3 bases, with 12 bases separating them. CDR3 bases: TGTGCCACCAGTCCCGGGCAGGGGACAGATACGCAGTATTTT. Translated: CATSPGQGTDTQYF.

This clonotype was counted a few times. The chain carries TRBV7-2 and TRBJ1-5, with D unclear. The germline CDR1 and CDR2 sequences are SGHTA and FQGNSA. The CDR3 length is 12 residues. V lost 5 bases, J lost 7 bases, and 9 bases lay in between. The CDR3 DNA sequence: TGTGCCAGCAGCGTAACTCAGCAGCCCCAGCATTTT. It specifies CASSVTQQPQHF.